This T cell receptor beta chain is drawn from a study of T cell responses to AZD1222 COVID-19 vaccine. Notes on the study in general: The repertoires were collected only after the peak T cell response.

Some clones are missing from TCRdb's copy, which holds only in-frame ones; the method was immunoSEQ multiplex PCR. The table has under 200,000 clones, around 90% seen once. Germline V gives CDR1 SGHDN, CDR2 FVKESK. V shed 4 bases, J shed 2 bases, and the junction held 13 bases outside the gene matches. CDR3 length: 18 amino acids. For this clone: Its cognate antigen is unknown.

The specimen comprised peripheral blood, sampled 28 days after the second dose of the MenACWY control vaccine. The J gene is TRBJ2-1, the V gene TRBV14, with TRBD2 matching over 8 bases. The TCR was taken from an adult who received the MenACWY meningococcal vaccine as a control. The CDR3 region is CASSPLAGLTPAYNEQFF. CDR3 nucleotide sequence: TGTGCCAGCAGCCCCTTAGCGGGACTGACTCCCGCCTACAATGAGCAGTTCTTC.